The entry below gives a single TCR beta chain sequence along with its context. Its antigen remains unidentified. This sample is drawn from a study of regulatory T cells in long-lasting Graves disease. Study-level points and caveats: Under persistent disease, TRBV28, TRBJ1-2 and TRBJ2-5 were used preferentially.

With 5 bases clipped from V and 0 bases from J, the junction kept 20 bases outside the gene matches. This CDR3 is built from 21 residues. CDR1 and CDR2 (germline): MDHEN, SYDVKM. Time point in this sample: persistent/refractory GD, antithyroid drugs over 5 years with positive TRAb. Construction of the TCR library relied on RNA isolated from PBMCs. Arm-PCR with iRepertoire HTBI primers amplified the CDR3 regions for these TCR beta libraries. TCRdb reprocessed the multiplex PCR reads via MiXCR and lists one record per CDR3 protein. The sample lists 700,000 or so distinct CDR3 sequences, 30% occurring once.

V gene TRBV28 combines with J gene TRBJ1-3; 9 nucleotides agree with TRBD1. Sequencing was performed on peripheral blood mononuclear cells (PBMCs), taken when the disease was refractory, from a patient treated with antithyroid drugs. The TCR was taken from a female donor with Graves disease. CDR3 DNA sequence: TGTGCCAGCAGTCTCATACTCCTCGGGACAGGGCCTTTAAACTCTGGAAACACCATATATTTT. Translating it yields CASSLILLGTGPLNSGNTIYF.